A single sample is the source of the 3 T cell receptor beta chains below, sequenced in a study of OX40 agonist ivuxolimab in advanced cancers. The protocol was immunoSEQ multiplex PCR, while the TCRdb copy is restricted to in-frame clones and leaves out a portion. The table lists approximately 71,000 clones, roughly four fifths of them singletons, with about 11% in the top ten. This specimen consisted of CD4+ or CD8+ T cells sorted from blood, obtained in a trial of the OX40 agonist ivuxolimab. The origin of the receptors is an adult with an advanced solid tumor such as melanoma, head and neck, liver or kidney cancer.

This clone was recorded once. The rearrangement joins TRBV6-1 to TRBJ1-2; maybe TRBD1 (5 bases). Germline loops: CDR1 MNHNS, CDR2 SASEGT. The length of the CDR3 is 14 residues. Trimming removed 3 bases from V and 7 bases from J, with 15 bases in between. CDR3 DNA: TGTGCCAGCAGTGATCGGCAGGGAAGGTCTGGCTACACCTTC. Translated, it gives CASSDRQGRSGYTF.

The rearrangement links TRBV27 to TRBJ2-1; 9 bases match TRBD1. The CDR3 is 15 amino acids. CDR1 is MNHEY, CDR2 SMNVEV, per germline (reference sequence). V dropped 10 bases and J dropped 4; count of bases not matched to a gene: 11. CDR3 nucleotide sequence: TGTGCCATCGGAAGAACAGGGGGCGCTTACAATGAGCAGTTCTTC. The encoded protein is CAIGRTGGAYNEQFF.

J is TRBJ2-6 and V is TRBV5-6; possible D gene TRBD2, 6 bases. This CDR3 is built from 16 residues. V was cut by 3 bases and J by 0 bases, with 10 bases left in between. From germline, CDR1 is SGHDT and CDR2 YYEEEE. Here the CDR3 reads CASSWGEFSGANVLTF. In nucleotides, the CDR3 is TGTGCCAGCAGCTGGGGGGAATTCTCTGGGGCCAACGTCCTGACTTTC.